This T cell receptor (beta chain) was profiled in a study of shared clonotypes between healthy human individuals. Study-wide results and caveats: In a few donors, around 4.8% of naive CD4 clonotypes appeared in common.

CD8 memory was a combination that joined CD45RO+ cells with CCR7-negative CD45RA+ TemRA cells. Repertoires were generated with immunoSEQ multiplex PCR, while TCRdb's copy carries only in-frame clones and drops some. Here the sample spans around 83,000 clones, roughly two thirds being singletons. To note about this clone: Its antigen is undetermined.

The CDR3 consists of 12 residues. Per germline, CDR1 SQVTM and CDR2 ANQGSEA. Trimming took 8 bases from V and 3 from J; bases not matched to a gene: 6. This sequence was found in a man aged 25-45 years in good health. The sequenced sample was memory CD8+ T cells sorted from blood. Indicated subset: CD45RO+ cells pooled with CCR7-negative TemRA cells. The chain employs TRBV29-1 and TRBJ2-5; 7 bases map to TRBD2. CDR3 loop: CSTRRGEETQYF. As DNA, the CDR3 is TGCAGCACGCGACGGGGGGAAGAGACCCAGTACTTC.